A single sample gave rise to the 21 T cell receptor beta chains below, sequenced in a study of blood T cell repertoires in COVID-19. Repertoires were generated with immunoSEQ multiplex PCR, while TCRdb's copy carries only in-frame clones and drops some. This sample carries more than 150,000 clones, over 75% of them seen once, and the ten largest clones take around 15%. Sample: peripheral blood. The origin of the receptors is a woman aged 40-49 years with acute or convalescent COVID-19.

The chain combines TRBV18 with TRBJ2-5, with a tentative D call TRBD1 (6 bases). The CDR3 totals 14 residues. Germline loops: CDR1 KGHSH, CDR2 LQKENI. Trimming removed 4 bases at V and 3 bases at J, with 12 bases between. The CDR3 reads CASSLYGQKETQYF. DNA for the CDR3: TGTGCCAGCTCACTATATGGACAGAAAGAGACCCAGTACTTC.

The chain carries TRBV5-1 and TRBJ1-5, with 11 bases identical to TRBD1. J was trimmed by 1 base and V by 6 bases; bases with no gene match: 18. Germline V lookup: CDR1 SGHRS, CDR2 YFSETQ. There are 20 residues in the CDR3. The CDR3, as DNA: TGCGCCAGCACCAAGAAACCGGGGACAGGGGGTGTGTGGAGCAATCAGCCCCAGCATTTT. This sequence encodes CASTKKPGTGGVWSNQPQHF. The whole variable domain, filled in from reference TRBV5-1 and TRBJ1-5, reads KAGVTQTPRYLIKTRGQQVTLSCSPISGHRSVSWYQQTPGQGLQFLFEYFSETQRNKGNFPGRFSGRQFSNSRSEMNVSTLELGDSALYLCASTKKPGTGGVWSNQPQHFGDGTRLSIL.

The rearrangement links TRBV6-5 to TRBJ2-7; D may be TRBD2 (5 bases). Germline CDR1 is MNHEY and CDR2 is SVGAGI. The CDR3 is 14 residues long. Deletions cut 6 bases from V and 0 bases from J, with 12 bases between. The CDR3 DNA is TGTGCCAGCAGCCAGCGGAAATTCTCCTACGAGCAGTACTTC. Translated, it gives CASSQRKFSYEQYF.

This clone was observed at least ten times. The genes are TRBV29-1 and TRBJ2-3, with 7 bases that match TRBD1. CDR3 length: 13 amino acids. The V and J ends lost 1 base and 7 bases, in that order; junction bases with no gene match: 5. Germline V gives CDR1 SQVTM, CDR2 ANQGSEA. The CDR3 DNA reads as TGCAGCGTTGAAGTCTCACAGGGGAATACGCAGTATTTT. This codes for CSVEVSQGNTQYF.

This chain uses TRBV6-6 with TRBJ2-7; no clear D. CDR3 size: 12 residues. Germline V gives CDR1 MNHNY, CDR2 SVGAGI (reference sequence). The V end lost 6 bases, the J end lost 7 bases, and 13 bases lay between the germline ends. CDR3 region: CASSASGGEQYF. CDR3 DNA: TGTGCCAGCAGCGCTTCGGGTGGGGAGCAGTACTTC.

The table lists this clone with a few counts. The CDR3 sequence is CASSLRLAGYNEQFF. CDR3 DNA: TGTGCCAGCAGTCTCCGACTAGCGGGTTACAATGAGCAGTTCTTC. The chain joins TRBV27 to TRBJ2-1; 10 nucleotides line up with TRBD2. CDR3 length: 15 residues. Per the germline V gene, CDR1 is MNHEY and CDR2 is SMNVEV (reference sequence). Trimming removed 5 bases from V and 4 bases from J; junction bases left unmatched: 5.

The rearrangement uses TRBV28 and TRBJ1-2, with D perhaps TRBD1 (5 bases). V was clipped by 7 bases and J by 4 bases, with 13 bases between them. CDR3 length equals 13 residues. Germline loops: CDR1 MDHEN, CDR2 SYDVKM. The CDR3 DNA reads as TGTGCCAGCATGATAGCGGACACCTATGGCTACACCTTC. As protein: CASMIADTYGYTF.

The J gene is TRBJ2-1, the V gene TRBV12-3 or TRBV12-4; 10 bases fit TRBD2. The CDR3 length is 13 residues. Trimming cost V 8 bases and J 4 bases; bases outside gene matches: 2. The CDR3 loop reads CASGTSVYNEQFF. For the CDR3, the DNA is TGTGCCAGCGGGACTAGCGTTTACAATGAGCAGTTCTTC.

The rearrangement uses TRBV14 and TRBJ2-3, with no clear D. This CDR3 is built from 14 residues. The germline V gene has CDR1 SGHDN and CDR2 FVKESK. Trimming shortened V by 1 base and J by 2 bases, and 7 bases separated the two germline ends. The chain's CDR3 is CASSQAFSTDTQYF. The CDR3 nucleotides read TGTGCCAGCAGCCAAGCCTTTTCCACAGATACGCAGTATTTT.

The chain couples TRBV6-5 to TRBJ2-3; no firm D call. Trimming shortened V by 0 bases and J by 3 bases, and 10 bases separated the two germline ends. Germline V lookup: CDR1 MNHEY, CDR2 SVGAGI. The length of the CDR3 is 15 residues. The CDR3 DNA is TGTGCCAGCAGTTACTCGCCAGGTCCAACAGATACGCAGTATTTT. Its protein product is CASSYSPGPTDTQYF.

The J gene is TRBJ1-3, the V gene TRBV6-1; no clear D gene. This CDR3 region has 15 residues. Trimming took off 3 bases at V and 0 bases at J, with 9 bases between the two ends. From germline, CDR1 is MNHNS and CDR2 SASEGT. For the CDR3, the DNA is TGTGCCAGCAGTGAGTGGAGGGACTCTGGAAACACCATATATTTT. Translating it yields CASSEWRDSGNTIYF.

The chain uses TRBV7-8 and TRBJ2-3; 7 positions match TRBD1. The CDR3 runs to 15 residues. V shed 4 bases and J 6 bases; nucleotides not matched to a gene: 10. The germline gives CDR1 SGHVS, CDR2 FQNEAQ. CDR3 residues: CASSSSARGPDTQYF. The CDR3 region has the DNA TGTGCCAGCAGCTCCAGCGCTAGGGGGCCGGATACGCAGTATTTT.

The rearrangement links TRBV6-1 to TRBJ1-5; the D gene is possibly TRBD1 (5 bases). The CDR3 contains 16 residues. V lost 3 bases and J lost 2, with 14 bases in between. Per germline, CDR1 MNHNS and CDR2 SASEGT. This CDR3 reads CASSEQGGSGNQPQHF. The CDR3 DNA reads as TGTGCCAGCAGTGAGCAGGGAGGTAGTGGCAATCAGCCCCAGCATTTT.

V usage is TRBV30 and J usage is TRBJ2-5; maybe TRBD1 (6 bases). The CDR3 is 14 residues long. The ends were cut back, 5 bases at V and 0 bases at J, with 13 bases in the middle. Germline lookup yields CDR1 GTSNPN and CDR2 SVGIG (reference sequence). The CDR3 nucleotides are TGTGCCTGGTTTAAGGCAGGGGACCAAGAGACCCAGTACTTC. This encodes CAWFKAGDQETQYF.

The rearrangement joins TRBV7-9 to TRBJ2-3; D ambiguous. Germline CDR1 and CDR2: SEHNR and FQNEAQ (reference sequence). The CDR3 runs to 17 residues. V dropped 3 bases and J dropped 0 bases, with 16 bases sitting between them. The CDR3 DNA reads TGTGCCAGCAGCTTCCCCCCGAACCAGTATAGCACAGATACGCAGTATTTT. Its translation is CASSFPPNQYSTDTQYF.

The chain employs TRBV28 and TRBJ1-5; 7 bases align to TRBD1. The germline gives CDR1 MDHEN, CDR2 SYDVKM. With 2 bases clipped from V and 7 bases from J, the junction kept 8 bases outside the gene matches. The CDR3 is made up of 15 amino acids. The CDR3 is CASSLPTGISQPQHF. In nucleotides, the CDR3 is TGTGCCAGCAGTTTACCGACAGGGATTAGCCAGCCCCAGCATTTT.

The chain has TRBV15 and TRBJ2-1; TRBD2 matches 7 bases. Germline V gives CDR1 LNHNV, CDR2 YYDKDF (reference sequence). V lost 3 bases and J lost 6; bases outside the gene matches: 11. The CDR3 length is 16 residues. The CDR3 spells CATSSAGLHDRNEQFF. CDR3 coding DNA: TGTGCCACCAGCAGCGCGGGACTACACGACCGCAATGAGCAGTTCTTC.

The CDR3 loop reads CASSLLAGNTYEQYF. As DNA, the CDR3 is TGTGCCAGCAGCTTATTGGCAGGGAACACCTACGAGCAGTACTTC. The chain links TRBV7-6 to TRBJ2-7; perhaps TRBD1 as D (5 bases). V lost 2 bases and J lost 2, with 13 bases in between. Germline loops: CDR1 SGHVS, CDR2 FNYEAQ. This CDR3 spans 15 amino acids.

The gene calls are TRBV20-1 and TRBJ2-7, with D unresolved. This CDR3 contains 11 residues. Germline CDR1 and CDR2: DFQATT and SNEGSKA (reference sequence). With 4 bases removed from V and 0 bases from J, the gap between germline ends came to 4 bases. In nucleotides, the CDR3 is TGCAGTGCTATCAGCTCCTACGAGCAGTACTTC. Its protein product is CSAISSYEQYF.

The chain joins TRBV5-1 to TRBJ2-7; TRBD2 agrees at 13 bases. The CDR3 length is 18 residues. V shed 0 bases, J shed 4 bases, and the junction held 10 bases outside the gene matches. The germline V gene encodes CDR1 SGHRS and CDR2 YFSETQ. The CDR3 here is CASSLGGLAGVSGYEQYF. The CDR3 DNA is TGCGCCAGCAGCTTGGGTGGACTAGCGGGAGTCTCTGGGTACGAGCAGTACTTC.

CDR3 bases: TGTGCCAGCTCACCAAAGCGCACGGGGGAACCTAATGAAAAACTGTTTTTT. This codes for CASSPKRTGEPNEKLFF. This sequence joins TRBV18 and TRBJ1-4; the D gene is possibly TRBD1 (5 bases). The V gene lost 2 bases and the J gene lost 3 bases, with 16 bases spanning the gap. This CDR3 is 17 amino acids long. Germline V gene sequence: CDR1 KGHSH, CDR2 LQKENI.